Listed below are T cell receptor beta chains from one sample, sequenced in a study of T cell responses to AZD1222 COVID-19 vaccine. The table came from immunoSEQ multiplex PCR; TCRdb's copy has only in-frame clones and leaves some out. The sample lists approximately 79,000 clones; under 90% were seen once. The starting material was peripheral blood, obtained 28 days after the second AZD1222 dose. These receptors were obtained from an adult who received the AZD1222 COVID-19 vaccine. Both conserved end residues are part of each CDR3. The order of the fields is clone size, J gene, V gene, D gene, CDR3 protein, CDR3 DNA. The D gene is left open where the match is weak. Clone size is not always given. Where it is, it says once, few, many or a class for expanded clones.

- TRBJ1-2 TRBV7-9 - CASSLEEGYSRGYTF TGTGCCAGCAGCTTAGAGGAGGGCTACTCACGCGGCTACACCTTC
- TRBJ1-1 TRBV9 TRBD1 CASSAGQGATKAFF TGTGCCAGCAGCGCCGGACAGGGGGCGACTAAAGCTTTCTTT
once TRBJ1-1 TRBV5-1 - CASSLVVNTEAFF TGCGCCAGCAGCTTGGTGGTGAACACTGAAGCTTTCTTT
- TRBJ1-1 TRBV27 - CASSPREGVRAFF TGTGCCAGCAGTCCAAGGGAGGGGGTTCGGGCTTTCTTT
- TRBJ2-1 TRBV7-2 - CASSVSPGYNEQFF TGTGCCAGCAGCGTTAGCCCAGGGTACAATGAGCAGTTCTTC
- TRBJ2-7 TRBV7-6 TRBD2 CASSLGGGSPYEQYF TGTGCCAGCAGCTTAGGGGGCGGGAGCCCATACGAGCAGTACTTC
few TRBJ1-1 TRBV6-5 - CASSYSDSVTEAFF TGTGCCAGCAGTTACAGCGACTCAGTCACTGAAGCTTTCTTT
- TRBJ1-1 TRBV7-3 - CASSSFGGSPFF TGTGCCAGCAGCTCATTCGGGGGGTCCCCTTTCTTT
- TRBJ2-1 TRBV4-3 TRBD2 CASSQEASGRRNNEQFF TGCGCCAGCAGCCAAGAGGCTAGCGGGAGAAGAAACAATGAGCAGTTCTTC
- TRBJ1-1 TRBV5-1 - CASSLEWGGTEAFF TGCGCCAGCAGCTTGGAGTGGGGCGGGACTGAAGCTTTCTTT
- TRBJ2-7 TRBV4-1 TRBD2 CASSSRERSGEQYF TGCGCCAGCAGCTCGCGGGAGCGGTCTGGGGAGCAGTACTTC
- TRBJ1-6 TRBV2 - CASSEYLRDRNSPLHF TGTGCCAGCAGTGAATATCTCCGGGACCGTAATTCACCCCTCCACTTT
- TRBJ2-2 TRBV7-3 TRBD1 CASSSTGEQTGELFF TGTGCCAGCAGCTCTACAGGGGAGCAAACCGGGGAGCTGTTTTTT
once TRBJ1-2 TRBV28 TRBD1 CASRKDRVLGYGYTF TGTGCCAGCAGAAAGGACAGGGTTTTAGGCTATGGCTACACCTTC
- TRBJ1-6 TRBV27 - CASSLSLGSSPLHF TGTGCCAGCAGTTTATCGTTGGGGAGTTCACCCCTCCACTTT
many TRBJ2-7 TRBV6-5 - CASSYSPGRSYEQYF TGTGCCAGCAGTTACTCACCAGGGAGGTCCTACGAGCAGTACTTC
- TRBJ1-3 TRBV19 - CASRPFPGHSSGNTIYF TGTGCCAGTAGGCCCTTCCCGGGCCATAGCTCTGGAAACACCATATATTTT
few TRBJ1-5 TRBV27 - CASSLSGSVNQPQHF TGTGCCAGCAGTTTGTCAGGGTCGGTCAATCAGCCCCAGCATTTT
- TRBJ2-7 TRBV10-3 TRBD2 CAISEPGLASHYEQYF TGTGCCATCAGTGAGCCAGGACTAGCTTCCCACTACGAGCAGTACTTC
- TRBJ2-1 TRBV30 TRBD2 CAWSETSGSFSEQFF TGTGCCTGGAGTGAGACTAGCGGGAGTTTTAGTGAGCAGTTCTTC